This T cell receptor beta chain was identified during a study of T cell responses to AZD1222 COVID-19 vaccine (dated by TCRdb to about 2021). A note on the overall study: AZD1222 recipients whose second dose came at about 4 weeks and those whose second dose came at about 12 weeks were combined into one group, since spike-specific TCR depth and breadth did not differ between the two schedules. Trial participants were enrolled into age subgroups of 18-55, 56-69 and 70-plus years, which contained around 150, 28 and 57 TCR-sequenced participants, respectively. TCR sequencing was performed for approximately 240 trial participants, of whom about 200 were given two doses of AZD1222 and 26 were given two doses of MenACWY control vaccine.

The sample's time point label, decoded: baseline before first vaccination. The vaccinee samples were drawn from two UK trials, COV001 and COV002, one of which was a single-blind randomized controlled phase 2/3 trial testing AZD1222 (ChAdOx1 nCoV-19) in healthy adults. For TCRbeta chain sequencing, PBMC samples from trial participants were taken at day 0 and at day 28 after the second dose. Counted from cysteine to phenylalanine, this CDR3 has 17 amino acids. Left in the record is the CDR3 DNA by itself, 51 bases read in frame from the first base. Unmatched junction bases come to 6, with V trimmed by 1 base and J by 4 bases. CDR1 and CDR2 are drawn from the germline V gene (reference sequence): LGHDT, YNNKEL. The CDR3 regions of human TCRbeta chains were analyzed by immunosequencing. Per the source publication's procedure: TCRs in the repertoires were matched against a reference library of SARS-CoV-2-specific TCRs that had been generated with the MIRA antigen-specificity platform. Breadth was defined as the fraction of unique TCRs that were SARS-CoV-2-associated. Depth was defined as the fraction of total T cells that were SARS-CoV-2-associated. Using the MIRA data, each spike-specific TCR was assigned both to the spike region to which the TCR was reactive and to a CD4 or CD8 class. Log10-transformed breadth and depth values were compared by one-way ANOVA with Sidak's multiple comparisons tests. The clones in this table, taken by TCRdb from immuneACCESS, are in-frame only. Not every clone is retained; where verified, under half of the shortfall comes from an unresolved V gene, and the cause of the rest is unknown. V, J and clone size were drawn from that table, and D and trimming were deduced from the DNA. This sample comprises more than 85,000 clones, 84% of them detected only once. About a sixth of the sample rests with the top ten.

What the authors observed across the whole study: Epitopes outside the regions mutated in the B.1.351 and B.1.1.7 variants were reportedly recognized by nearly half of the unique spike-specific TCRs. After two AZD1222 doses, spike-specific TCR breadth and depth were significantly higher than at day 0 and than in MenACWY recipients. In the small 56-69-year group, the increase in depth fell short of significance, most likely because of low power. The whole spike protein was spanned by vaccine-associated CD4 TCRs, and dominant responses were seen in regions 160-218 and 743-854. Most participants were white British and females outnumbered males, and the authors suggested that clonal diversity may have been underestimated. Conclusions about previously exposed vaccinees are limited because only a handful of AZD1222 recipients were SARS-CoV-2 seropositive at baseline. Because no samples from the day 14 peak response were available, repertoires could be characterized only after the peak T cell response.

A note on this clone: Its antigen is currently not known. Base qualities are not at hand, and no much larger clone is one base apart.

The sequence joins TRBV3-1 (or the pseudogene TRBV3-2) to TRBJ2-1; TRBD1 fits 11 bases in the junction. The sequence was collected from an adult in good health. The sample in question was peripheral blood, obtained on day 0 of AZD1222 vaccination. The DNA reads TGTGCCAGCAGCCAAGGATTGGGACAGGGGGTTTACAATGAGCAGTTCTTC. The encoded protein is CASSQGLGQGVYNEQFF.